This entry lists 28 T cell receptor beta chains sequenced from one sample in a study of shared clonotypes between healthy human individuals. The protocol was immunoSEQ multiplex PCR, while the TCRdb copy is restricted to in-frame clones and leaves out a portion. The data contain some 1.1 million clones, roughly 80% of them singletons. The specimen sequenced was memory CD4+ T cells from PBMCs. The sample's subset: CD45RA-negative fraction. Source of these receptors: a man aged 18 to 29 in good health. Some clones in this sample may be carry-over from other donors' samples.

The V and J genes are TRBV4-3 and TRBJ2-1; TRBD1 or TRBD2 may be the D gene (6 bases each). This CDR3 spans 16 amino acids. Germline V gene sequence: CDR1 LGHNA, CDR2 YSLEER. V lost 0 bases and J lost 4, with 13 bases in between. The chain's CDR3 is CASSQETGGGYNEQFF. The CDR3 DNA reads as TGCGCCAGCAGCCAAGAAACAGGAGGGGGATACAATGAGCAGTTCTTC.

V and J are TRBV5-1 and TRBJ2-3; D ambiguous. The CDR3 extends over 13 amino acids. CDR1 SGHRS and CDR2 YFSETQ come from the germline V gene. With 5 bases removed from V and 5 bases from J, the gap between germline ends came to 12 bases. This CDR3 reads CASRVTTGDTQYF. The CDR3 DNA follows: TGCGCCAGCAGAGTAACGACCGGAGATACGCAGTATTTT.

This chain joins TRBV5-1 and TRBJ2-5, with 14 bases fitting TRBD2. J gave up 4 bases and V 1 base, and 3 bases lay outside the gene matches. Germline CDR1 and CDR2: SGHRS and YFSETQ. The CDR3 runs 16 residues. This chain's CDR3 is CASSLRLAGGPETQYF. Written as DNA, the CDR3 is TGCGCCAGCAGCTTGAGACTAGCGGGAGGGCCAGAGACCCAGTACTTC.

The chain has TRBV18 and TRBJ2-7; D is uncertain. Germline values: CDR1 KGHSH, CDR2 LQKENI. V gave up 6 bases and J gave up 4 bases, with 13 bases separating them. The CDR3 contains 13 residues. For the CDR3, the DNA is TGTGCCAGCTCCCTAACTCAAGGGTACGAGCAGTACTTC. Translated: CASSLTQGYEQYF.

The rearrangement uses TRBV5-1 and TRBJ2-1; D not resolved. Germline V lookup: CDR1 SGHRS, CDR2 YFSETQ. The CDR3 runs to 14 residues. Trimming cost V 1 base and J 4 bases, with 9 bases left between them. The CDR3 nucleotides read TGCGCCAGCAGCTTGATTGAGACATACAATGAGCAGTTCTTC. Translated: CASSLIETYNEQFF.

This sequence joins TRBV10-1 and TRBJ2-2, with 7 bases aligning to TRBD2. This CDR3 is built from 16 residues. CDR1 and CDR2 (germline): WNHNN, SYGVQD (reference sequence). After removal of 6 bases from V and 1 base from J, the junction contained 8 bases not matched to a gene. The DNA of the CDR3 is TGCGCCAGCAGCCGAGCGGGAAGCGGGAACACCGGGGAGCTGTTTTTT. It encodes CASSRAGSGNTGELFF.

The table lists this clone with a count of one. CDR3 sequence (DNA): TGTGCCAGCAGCCGCCGGACAGGGTCACAAGAGACCCAGTACTTC. It is translated as CASSRRTGSQETQYF. The V gene is TRBV5-4, the J gene TRBJ2-5; the match to TRBD1 covers 8 bases. The V and J ends lost 4 bases and 2 bases, in that order; junction bases with no gene match: 7. CDR1 SGHNT and CDR2 YYREEE come from the germline V gene (reference sequence). The CDR3 length is 15 residues.

This rearrangement joins TRBV7-2 to TRBJ1-1, with no clear D. V gave up 1 base and J gave up 7 bases, with 7 bases separating them. Germline V gene data show CDR1 as SGHTA and CDR2 as FQGNSA. This CDR3 is built from 12 residues. The CDR3 loop is CASSLVGDEAFF. The DNA for the CDR3 is TGTGCCAGCAGCTTAGTGGGAGATGAAGCTTTCTTT. Full variable domain (rest looked up from reference TRBV7-2 and TRBJ1-1): GAGVSQSPSNKVTEKGKDVELRCDPISGHTALYWYRQSLGQGLEFLIYFQGNSAPDKSGLPSDRFSAERTGGSVSTLTIQRTQQEDSAVYLCASSLVGDEAFFGQGTRLTVV.

V and J are TRBV6-5 and TRBJ2-2; D is uncertain. Between the trimmed V and J ends, which lost 4 bases and 6 bases, there was a span of 9 bases. CDR3 size: 13 residues. CDR1 MNHEY and CDR2 SVGAGI come from the germline V gene. CDR3 nucleotides: TGTGCCAGCAGTTCTGGGCAGCCCGGGGAGCTGTTTTTT. It codes for CASSSGQPGELFF.

The V gene is TRBV2, the J gene TRBJ1-1, with a weak D call TRBD1 (5 bases). CDR3 length equals 13 residues. Germline CDR1 reads SNHLY; CDR2 reads FYNNEI. V was clipped by 6 bases and J by 7 bases, with 15 bases between them. CDR3 sequence (DNA): TGTGCCAGCAGGGCAAAGGGGAGCGGTGAAGCTTTCTTT. It yields the protein CASRAKGSGEAFF.

The chain joins TRBV28 to TRBJ2-6; no firm D call. CDR3 length: 16 amino acids. Germline lookup yields CDR1 MDHEN and CDR2 SYDVKM. V was trimmed by 5 bases and J by 5 bases, leaving 16 bases between them. This chain's CDR3 is CASSPPGDGWANVLTF. CDR3 DNA: TGTGCCAGCAGTCCCCCGGGCGATGGCTGGGCCAACGTCCTGACTTTC.

This sequence joins TRBV6-5 and TRBJ2-3; 8 nucleotides align to TRBD1. The CDR3 runs 11 residues. CDR1 and CDR2 from the germline V gene are MNHEY and SVGAGI. The V and J ends lost 10 bases and 6 bases, in that order; junction bases with no gene match: 3. CDR3 residues: CATHRGDTQYF. The DNA of the CDR3 is TGTGCCACCCACAGGGGGGATACGCAGTATTTT.

The J gene is TRBJ1-1, the V gene TRBV28; possibly TRBD1 for D (6 bases). There are 14 residues in the CDR3. Trimming cost V 2 bases and J 6 bases, with 13 bases left between them. CDR1 is MDHEN and CDR2 is SYDVKM in the germline V gene. The CDR3 DNA is TGTGCCAGCAGTTTACCCACAGGGCCCGCTGAAGCTTTCTTT. Its translation is CASSLPTGPAEAFF.

This clone was detected a few times. This rearrangement joins TRBV5-4 to TRBJ2-5; 7 bases agree with TRBD1. Germline CDR1 SGHNT, CDR2 YYREEE (reference sequence). This CDR3 spans 11 amino acids. J gave up 1 base and V 10 bases, and 1 base lay outside the gene matches. The CDR3: CAGDSQETQYF. The CDR3, as DNA: TGTGCCGGGGACAGCCAAGAGACCCAGTACTTC. Filled out from reference TRBV5-4 and TRBJ2-5, the complete variable domain reads ETGVTQSPTHLIKTRGQQVTLRCSSQSGHNTVSWYQQALGQGPQFIFQYYREEENGRGNFPPRFSGLQFPNYSSELNVNALELDDSALYLCAGDSQETQYFGPGTRLLVL.

This clone turned up a few times. The genes are TRBV28 and TRBJ1-5; D unclear. This CDR3 spans 12 amino acids. Germline CDR1 is MDHEN and CDR2 is SYDVKM. The V and J ends lost 5 bases and 10 bases respectively, with 12 bases between them. CDR3 nucleotides: TGTGCCAGCAGTCCATTGAGCGAACCCCAGCATTTT. Residues: CASSPLSEPQHF.

A note on this clone: Other DNA sequences in the sample encode the same CDR3. This rearrangement joins TRBV29-1 to TRBJ2-1; 7 nucleotides line up with TRBD2. With 3 bases clipped from V and 4 bases from J, the junction kept 3 bases outside the gene matches. Germline lookup yields CDR1 SQVTM and CDR2 ANQGSEA. This CDR3 contains 13 residues. The chain's CDR3 is CSVDASGYNEQFF. The CDR3 DNA sequence: TGCAGCGTTGACGCTAGCGGATACAATGAGCAGTTCTTC.

The V gene is TRBV11-2, the J gene TRBJ2-7; no clear D. This CDR3 contains 16 residues. The germline CDR1 and CDR2 sequences are SGHAT and FQNNGV. With 1 base removed from V and 2 bases from J, the gap between germline ends came to 15 bases. CDR3: CASSLASGQAAYEQYF. The CDR3 region has the DNA TGTGCCAGCAGCTTAGCGAGTGGGCAGGCCGCCTACGAGCAGTACTTC.

V and J are TRBV7-7 and TRBJ2-1; possibly TRBD1 for D (5 bases). CDR3 size: 14 residues. Germline-derived CDR1 and CDR2 are SSHAT and FNYEAQ (reference sequence). The V gene lost 2 bases and the J gene lost 5 bases, with 10 bases spanning the gap. This CDR3 is CASSLSQDNNEQFF. Here the CDR3 DNA reads TGTGCCAGCAGCTTATCACAGGATAACAATGAGCAGTTCTTC.

V gene TRBV30 combines with J gene TRBJ1-5; D is unresolved. The CDR3 loop spans 14 amino acids. Trimming shortened V by 3 bases and J by 0 bases, and 9 bases separated the two germline ends. Germline CDR1 reads GTSNPN; CDR2 reads SVGIG (reference sequence). This CDR3 reads CAWSHANSNQPQHF. DNA of the CDR3: TGTGCCTGGAGCCACGCTAATAGCAATCAGCCCCAGCATTTT.

This clone was seen more than once but under ten times. This chain connects TRBV9 to TRBJ2-3; 9 bases map to TRBD2. The V segment lost 4 bases and the J segment 8 bases; nucleotides outside the gene matches: 11. CDR3 length: 15 amino acids. Germline CDR1 and CDR2: SGDLS and YYNGEE. CDR3 amino acids: CASSRRSSGTITQYF. CDR3 nucleotides: TGTGCCAGCAGCCGGCGCTCTAGCGGGACGATTACGCAGTATTTT.

Comment on this clone: Being one base from a much bigger clone, this may be a read error. Additional DNA sequences in this sample encode the identical CDR3. The J gene is TRBJ2-7, the V gene TRBV4-1, with a tentative D call TRBD1 (6 bases). This CDR3 is built from 16 residues. CDR1 is MGHRA, CDR2 YSYEKL, per germline. The V end lost 4 bases, the J end lost 0 bases, and 16 bases lay between the germline ends. The CDR3 nucleotides are TGCGCCAGCAGCCGAGACCGACAGGTACCCTCCTACGAGCAGTACTTC. Its translation: CASSRDRQVPSYEQYF.

This clone occurred a few times. V gene TRBV4-1 combines with J gene TRBJ1-1, with TRBD1 matching 10 bases. The J segment lost 7 bases and the V segment lost 4 bases, leaving 9 bases of the junction unmatched. The CDR3 is 15 amino acids. Germline loops: CDR1 MGHRA, CDR2 YSYEKL. The CDR3: CASSPRTGGWIEAFF. CDR3 nucleotides: TGCGCCAGCAGCCCAAGGACAGGGGGTTGGATTGAAGCTTTCTTT.

The rearrangement joins TRBV29-1 to TRBJ2-7; D is perhaps TRBD1 (6 bases). V dropped 4 bases and J dropped 2 bases, with 15 bases sitting between them. Germline-derived CDR1 and CDR2 are SQVTM and ANQGSEA. The CDR3 is 14 residues long. As DNA, the CDR3 is TGCAGCGTTGGTCTCGGGACACCAACCTACGAGCAGTACTTC. Protein sequence: CSVGLGTPTYEQYF.

This clone appeared many times. The rearrangement joins TRBV10-3 to TRBJ2-7, with TRBD1 matching over 9 bases. The V gene end was trimmed by 4 bases and the J gene end by 5 bases; junction bases not matched to a gene: 12. The germline gives CDR1 ENHRY, CDR2 SYGVKD. There are 16 residues in the CDR3. The CDR3 sequence is CAISGGQGGRSDEQYF. Written as DNA, the CDR3 is TGTGCCATCAGTGGGGGACAGGGCGGCCGATCGGACGAGCAGTACTTC.

This clone came up once. This chain links TRBV7-6 with TRBJ2-1; TRBD2 aligns across 7 bases. This CDR3 has 16 amino acids. Per germline, CDR1 SGHVS and CDR2 FNYEAQ. Trimming removed 5 bases from V and 0 bases from J; junction bases left unmatched: 7. This CDR3 is CASSPRPSGSYNEQFF. The DNA of the CDR3 is TGTGCCAGCAGCCCAAGGCCTAGCGGCTCCTACAATGAGCAGTTCTTC.

The genes are TRBV5-1 and TRBJ2-1, with 7 bases that match TRBD2. V was clipped by 2 bases and J by 1 base; unmatched bases: 6. The CDR3 sequence is 16 residues long. Per germline, CDR1 SGHRS and CDR2 YFSETQ. The DNA for the CDR3 is TGCGCCAGCAGCTTTGGCTCGGGACTATCCTACAATGAGCAGTTCTTC. It encodes CASSFGSGLSYNEQFF.

V is TRBV27 and J is TRBJ2-7; 11 bases map to TRBD2. Germline V gene sequence: CDR1 MNHEY, CDR2 SMNVEV (reference sequence). Trimming took 3 bases from V and 4 from J; bases not matched to a gene: 5. The CDR3 covers 15 residues. CDR3 nucleotide sequence: TGTGCCAGCAGTTTGCGGCTAGCGGGAGGATACGAGCAGTACTTC. Its translation: CASSLRLAGGYEQYF.

The chain combines TRBV9 with TRBJ2-2, with D possibly matching TRBD2 (5 bases). The CDR3 runs 14 residues. Between the trimmed V and J ends, which lost 3 bases and 4 bases, there was a span of 10 bases. Per germline, CDR1 SGDLS and CDR2 YYNGEE. CDR3 region: CASSGLAPTGELFF. As DNA, the CDR3 is TGTGCCAGCAGCGGGCTAGCTCCCACCGGGGAGCTGTTTTTT.